A selection of T cell receptor beta chains follows, all from one sample in a study of blood T cells in healthy people across ages. TCRdb re-called the 5' RACE reads with MiXCR, one entry per CDR3 protein. Of a few hundred thousand distinct CDR3 sequences detected, around 27% appear once; the ten largest clones hold 3% to 4%. The sample was also reused in another study, on T cells of mothers and their children.

The source material was blood. The receptors here all came from a boy younger than 10 in good health. CDR3s include the opening cysteine and the closing phenylalanine or tryptophan. D genes are given only for firm matches. Only some rows state a clone size, as once, few, many or a class for expanded clones.

CASSASGVVADTQYF	TGTGCCAGCAGCGCTAGCGGGGTAGTGGCAGATACGCAGTATTTT	TRBD2	few	TRBV9	TRBJ2-3
CSAREDRVVLDEQFF	TGCAGTGCTAGGGAGGACAGGGTGGTTTTGGATGAGCAGTTCTTC	TRBD1	.	TRBV20-1	TRBJ2-1
CASSFSLGRTQETQYF	TGCGCCAGCAGCTTCAGCCTGGGGCGGACTCAAGAGACCCAGTACTTC	.	.	TRBV5-1	TRBJ2-5
CASSYQRGGYTF	TGTGCCAGCAGTTACCAAAGGGGTGGCTACACCTTC	.	.	TRBV6-5	TRBJ1-2
CASRGSTSGNNEQFF	TGTGCCAGCAGAGGGTCTACTAGCGGGAACAATGAGCAGTTCTTC	TRBD2	few	TRBV2	TRBJ2-1
CSARERSGYTF	TGCAGTGCTAGAGAGAGGTCTGGCTACACCTTC	.	.	TRBV20-1	TRBJ1-2
CASSLAHGERGTDTQYF	TGTGCCAGCAGCTTAGCGCACGGGGAGAGGGGCACAGATACGCAGTATTTT	.	.	TRBV7-6	TRBJ2-3
CASSPKGPYEQYF	TGTGCCAGCAGCCCAAAGGGGCCCTACGAGCAGTACTTC	.	many	TRBV7-9	TRBJ2-7
CASSDRAREKLFF	TGTGCCAGCTCAGACAGGGCACGTGAAAAACTGTTTTTT	TRBD1	.	TRBV18	TRBJ1-4
CATSSYRGPANTEAFF	TGTGCCACCAGCAGTTACCGCGGGCCTGCGAACACTGAAGCTTTCTTT	.	.	TRBV24-1	TRBJ1-1
CASSMGFNYGHTF	TGTGCCAGCAGCATGGGGTTTAACTATGGCCACACCTTC	.	.	TRBV7-3	TRBJ1-2
CASSLDSPRPQDTQYF	TGCGCCAGCAGCTTGGACAGCCCCCGGCCGCAAGATACGCAGTATTTT	.	.	TRBV5-1	TRBJ2-3
CASSLGPQGSGANVLTF	TGCGCCAGCAGCTTGGGGCCACAGGGCTCTGGGGCCAACGTCCTGACTTTC	.	.	TRBV5-1	TRBJ2-6
CASSLPSGSSYEQYF	TGTGCCAGCAGCTTGCCTAGCGGGAGTTCCTACGAGCAGTACTTC	TRBD2	few	TRBV5-6	TRBJ2-7
CSVGGQSYEQYF	TGCAGCGTTGGGGGTCAATCCTACGAGCAGTACTTC	.	.	TRBV29-1	TRBJ2-7
CASNSGRSSEKLFF	TGTGCCAGCAATAGCGGCAGGTCGTCTGAAAAACTGTTTTTT	.	few	TRBV2	TRBJ1-4
CSANVGAGGSYEQYF	TGCAGTGCTAATGTAGGGGCAGGGGGATCCTACGAGCAGTACTTC	TRBD1	.	TRBV20-1	TRBJ2-7
CASSSSGTGREQFF	TGTGCCAGTAGTTCTAGCGGGACAGGTAGGGAGCAGTTCTTC	.	few	TRBV19	TRBJ2-1
CAISVRGSQFF	TGTGCCATCAGTGTTCGCGGGAGTCAGTTCTTC	TRBD2	.	TRBV10-3	TRBJ2-1
CASSTRLAGLYNEQFF	TGTGCCAGCAGTACAAGACTAGCGGGATTGTACAATGAGCAGTTCTTC	TRBD2	.	TRBV6-1	TRBJ2-1
CATSRPGQGSEQYF	TGTGCCACCAGCAGACCGGGACAGGGTTCCGAGCAGTACTTC	TRBD1	many	TRBV15	TRBJ2-7
CASSQSTGSSGYTF	TGCGCCAGCAGCCAGTCGACAGGCTCCAGTGGCTACACCTTC	.	few	TRBV4-3	TRBJ1-2